This T cell receptor beta chain was captured by sequencing in a study of blood T cell repertoires in COVID-19. Study as a whole: COVID-19 samples from acute and convalescent phases originated in the United States, Italy and Spain. PBMCs, B-cell-depleted T cells, or T cells were the source of the cDNA or gDNA that made up the material.

This clone was counted ten times or more. Germline CDR1 is KGHSH and CDR2 is LQKENI. V lost 2 bases and J 7 bases, leaving 15 bases between the germline ends. This CDR3 contains 15 residues. Under the authors' procedure: Researchers report that nucleated cell counts were estimated from reference gene primer amplification. Sequencing was performed with immunoSEQ multiplex PCR; in TCRdb, only in-frame clones are kept and a portion is missing. V and J calls and clone size are given by that table; D and trimming were obtained from the DNA. The table records about 140,000 clones, less than 85% of them present only once.

The source is a human donor in a cohort sampled during active COVID-19. The specimen sequenced was peripheral blood. V and J are TRBV18 and TRBJ1-5; D is uncertain. The CDR3 DNA follows: TGTGCCAGCTCACCAAATGATGGATCGGGGCAGCCCCAGCATTTT. This translates into CASSPNDGSGQPQHF.